The T cell receptor beta chain described here comes from a study of blood T cell repertoires in COVID-19. Study details: Samples representing acute and convalescent COVID-19 were sourced from the United States, Italy and Spain. Sample material is recorded as cDNA or gDNA derived from T cells, B-cell-depleted T cells, or PBMCs.

V was pared by 0 bases and J by 5 bases, with 20 bases between. The CDR3 is 17 amino acids. Germline CDR1 GTSNPN, CDR2 SVGIG (reference sequence). Authors' analysis steps: Quantification of nucleated cells was approximated via reference gene primer amplification. Data came from immunoSEQ multiplex PCR; TCRdb stores just in-frame clones and leaves some out. Clone size and V and J calls were adopted from that table, with D and trimming inferred from the DNA. The sample comprises roughly 81,000 clones, around four fifths of which are singletons, and less than 2.5% rests with the top ten. Source material: peripheral blood. The receptor was derived from a woman between 70 and 85 years old with acute or convalescent COVID-19. The V gene is TRBV30, the J gene TRBJ1-5; D not resolved. CDR3 loop: CAWSVPITVFLHQPQHF. As DNA, the CDR3 is TGTGCCTGGAGTGTCCCTATCACAGTTTTTCTGCATCAGCCCCAGCATTTT.